Below, 8 T cell receptor beta chains from the same sample are listed, as sequenced in a study of blood T cell repertoires in COVID-19. Assay used: immunoSEQ multiplex PCR; TCRdb lists only in-frame clones, some missing. The sample lists 110,000 to 150,000 clones, 84% occurring once. Sequenced material: peripheral blood. The receptors shown here come from a man aged 55-75 years with active or convalescent COVID-19.

The V and J genes are TRBV18 and TRBJ2-1; 13 bases align to TRBD2. V dropped 5 bases and J dropped 4; count of bases not matched to a gene: 8. The germline V gene has CDR1 KGHSH and CDR2 LQKENI. CDR3 length equals 17 residues. The CDR3 nucleotides read TGTGCCAGCTCATCCGGACTAGCGGGAGCCGTTTACAATGAGCAGTTCTTC. Translated, it gives CASSSGLAGAVYNEQFF.

This chain links TRBV19 with TRBJ2-3; 7 bases match TRBD2. The CDR3 length is 17 residues. Germline V gives CDR1 LNHDA, CDR2 SQIVND (reference sequence). V shed 3 bases, J shed 0 bases, and the junction held 9 bases outside the gene matches. The CDR3 sequence: CASSIGTKIPSTDTQYF. The CDR3 DNA sequence: TGTGCCAGTAGTATCGGGACTAAAATACCTAGCACAGATACGCAGTATTTT.

For this clone: The same CDR3 can be traced to other DNA sequences in this sample. The chain couples TRBV11-2 to TRBJ1-1; a weak D match, TRBD1 (6 bases). The V end lost 1 base, the J end lost 4 bases, and 10 bases lay between the germline ends. Per germline, CDR1 SGHAT and CDR2 FQNNGV. This CDR3 has 14 residues. CDR3 sequence reads: CASSLGPGATEAFF. DNA for the CDR3: TGTGCCAGCAGCTTAGGGCCAGGGGCCACTGAAGCTTTCTTT.

The V gene is TRBV18, the J gene TRBJ1-6; TRBD1 is a possible D gene (6 bases). Trimming took off 8 bases at V and 8 bases at J, with 16 bases between the two ends. From germline, CDR1 is KGHSH and CDR2 LQKENI. The CDR3 has 14 residues. In DNA form, the CDR3 reads TGTGCCAGCCGATTGGCGTCAGGGGATTCACCCCTCCACTTT. It specifies CASRLASGDSPLHF.

The chain joins TRBV7-9 to TRBJ2-5, with TRBD2 matching 7 bases. Looked up from germline, CDR1 is SEHNR and CDR2 is FQNEAQ (reference sequence). This CDR3 has 16 amino acids. V shed 4 bases, J shed 3 bases, and the junction held 11 bases outside the gene matches. DNA for the CDR3: TGTGCCAGCAGCTCCCCGGGACTACATACAAAAGAGACCCAGTACTTC. This codes for CASSSPGLHTKETQYF.

This clone was seen just once. The chain links TRBV2 to TRBJ2-2; perhaps TRBD2 as D (5 bases). Trimming left V 6 bases short and J 2 bases short, with 7 bases between. The CDR3 spans 13 residues. Germline lookup yields CDR1 SNHLY and CDR2 FYNNEI. CDR3 sequence: CASRDLNTGELFF. CDR3 sequence (DNA): TGTGCCAGCAGGGACTTAAACACCGGGGAGCTGTTTTTT.

This clone occurred a few times. The V gene is TRBV6-5, the J gene TRBJ1-2; TRBD1 matches 7 bases. Per the germline V gene, CDR1 is MNHEY and CDR2 is SVGAGI. CDR3 length: 15 amino acids. J lost 5 bases, V lost 6 bases, and 12 bases had no gene match. The CDR3 loop reads CASRHRDRPPYGYTF. The CDR3 DNA follows: TGTGCCAGCAGACACCGGGACAGACCTCCTTATGGCTACACCTTC.

This chain links TRBV9 with TRBJ2-5; 7 nucleotides match TRBD2. CDR1 is SGDLS and CDR2 is YYNGEE in the germline V gene. V lost 0 bases, J lost 2 bases, and 4 bases stayed unmatched. This CDR3 spans 15 amino acids. The CDR3 spells CASSVAGAGQETQYF. CDR3 DNA: TGTGCCAGCAGCGTAGCTGGAGCGGGGCAAGAGACCCAGTACTTC.